Listed below are T cell receptor beta chains from one sample, sequenced in a study of blood T cells in healthy people across ages. TCRdb reprocessed the 5' RACE reads via MiXCR and lists one record per CDR3 protein. The table has about 1.4 million distinct CDR3 sequences, around 59% seen once; the top ten hold about 6.3%. The sequenced material came from blood. These receptors all stem from a man younger than 35 in good health. The CDR3 runs from the conserved cysteine through the conserved F or W. Fields, in order: clone size, D gene, V gene, J gene, CDR3 DNA, CDR3 protein. D genes are given only for firm matches. Rows may omit the clone size; those that give it use once, few, many or a size class.

NA,NA,TRBV6-1,TRBJ2-7,TGTGCCAGCAGTGAATTCTACGAGCAGTACTTC,CASSEFYEQYF
few,TRBD1,TRBV29-1,TRBJ2-7,TGCAGCGTTGACCCCGGGACAGGGGACATCGAGCAGTACTTC,CSVDPGTGDIEQYF
few,NA,TRBV6-2/TRBV6-3,TRBJ1-1,TGTGCCAGCATGCAGGGGCGCGAAGCTTTCTTT,CASMQGREAFF
NA,NA,TRBV5-1,TRBJ2-7,TGCGCCAGCAGCTTGCACACCGGGACAAAGAACTACGAGCAGTACTTC,CASSLHTGTKNYEQYF
NA,NA,TRBV25-1,TRBJ2-3,TGTGCCAGCAGTGAAACCGGGGTCCGAGGAACAGATACGCAGTATTTT,CASSETGVRGTDTQYF
NA,TRBD1,TRBV6-1,TRBJ2-5,TGTGCCAGCAGTACCGGGACAGCACCATACAATGAGCAGTACTTC,CASSTGTAPYNEQYF
NA,TRBD1,TRBV2,TRBJ2-6,TGTGCCAGCAGAATTACAGGGGCTGGGGCCAACGTCCTGACTTTC,CASRITGAGANVLTF
few,TRBD2,TRBV20-1,TRBJ2-5,TGCAGTGCTAGGGTAGCGGGGGTACAAGAGACCCAGTACTTC,CSARVAGVQETQYF
few,TRBD1,TRBV6-2/TRBV6-3,TRBJ1-1,TGTGCCAGCAGTCTCCCCCCGGGACAGTCTCTTTTCTTT,CASSLPPGQSLFF
NA,TRBD1,TRBV12-3/TRBV12-4,TRBJ1-5,TGTGCCAGCACACAGGGGAGCGGGGCTAATCAGCCCCAGCATTTT,CASTQGSGANQPQHF
NA,TRBD1,TRBV5-1,TRBJ1-2,TGCGCCAGCAGGGCTCCTGGACAGGAGTACTATGGCTACACCTTC,CASRAPGQEYYGYTF
NA,NA,TRBV20-1,TRBJ2-4,TGCAGTGCTAACCAGGTTGGGGCGGGAGCCAAAAACATTCAGTACTTC,CSANQVGAGAKNIQYF
NA,NA,TRBV14,TRBJ2-2,TGTGCCAGCAGCCAAACCGTAGGGGCCTCTTCGAACACCGGGGAGCCGTTTTTT,CASSQTVGASSNTGEPFF
NA,NA,TRBV5-1,TRBJ1-1,TGCGCCAGCAGCCTCACCCCCCACAGGGCACAGGAGGCTGAAGCTTTCTTT,CASSLTPHRAQEAEAFF
NA,NA,TRBV11-2,TRBJ1-1,TGTGCCAGCAGTTTAAGAAGTGGGGCAGGGGCCTTCGTGAACACTGAAGCTTTCTTT,CASSLRSGAGAFVNTEAFF
NA,TRBD1,TRBV29-1,TRBJ2-1,TGCAGCGTTGTTCGCGGACAGGGAGGCGAGCAGTTCTTC,CSVVRGQGGEQFF
NA,NA,TRBV28,TRBJ2-3,TGTGCCAGCAGTACCGGGCGGGTGGCAGATACGCAGTATTTT,CASSTGRVADTQYF
few,NA,TRBV5-1,TRBJ1-4,TGCGCCAGCAGCTTGCCAGATAATGAAAAACTGTTTTTT,CASSLPDNEKLFF
few,NA,TRBV29-1,TRBJ1-1,TGCAGCGCCCTAAGGGACACTGAAGCTTTCTTT,CSALRDTEAFF
NA,TRBD1,TRBV28,TRBJ1-1,TGTGCCAGCAGTATTCCGGGACAGGGGTTCGTTGGCACTGAAGCTTTCTTT,CASSIPGQGFVGTEAFF
NA,TRBD2,TRBV4-1,TRBJ2-3,TGCGCCAGCAGCCACGGACTAGCGGGGGCCACAGATACGCAGTATTTT,CASSHGLAGATDTQYF
few,NA,TRBV7-2,TRBJ2-7,TGTGCCAGCAGCGTTCCGAATTCCTACGAGCAGTACTTC,CASSVPNSYEQYF
NA,TRBD1,TRBV9,TRBJ1-4,TGTGCCAGCAGCGTAGGACAGGGGAGAGAAACTAATGAAAAACTGTTTTTT,CASSVGQGRETNEKLFF
many,TRBD2,TRBV20-1,TRBJ2-7,TGCAGTGCTAGGGATAGCGGGAGCTACGAGCAGTACTTC,CSARDSGSYEQYF
NA,TRBD2,TRBV20-1,TRBJ2-7,TGCAGTGCTAGAGTCGGGGGGAACACCTACGAGCAGTACTTC,CSARVGGNTYEQYF
NA,TRBD1,TRBV3-1,TRBJ2-1,TGTGCCAGCGGGACAGGGTATTACAATGAGCAGTTCTTC,CASGTGYYNEQFF
NA,NA,TRBV28,TRBJ2-7,TGTGCCAGCAGTCTAAGTCGGGGTTTCGAGCAGTACTTC,CASSLSRGFEQYF
NA,TRBD1,TRBV29-1,TRBJ2-3,TGCAGCGTTGAAGATCCTGCAGGGGGCATCGGAGATACGCAGTATTTT,CSVEDPAGGIGDTQYF
few,NA,TRBV20-1,TRBJ2-1,TGCAGTGCTCTTACGGGACTTGACAATGAGCAGTTCTTC,CSALTGLDNEQFF
few,TRBD2,TRBV27,TRBJ2-7,TGTGCCAGCAGTTTATTGCGGGGGGAATCCTACGAGCAGTACTTC,CASSLLRGESYEQYF
few,NA,TRBV18,TRBJ1-1,TGTGCCAGCGCACAAGGGGAAGGGGAAGCTTTCTTT,CASAQGEGEAFF
NA,NA,TRBV7-9,TRBJ2-7,TGTGCCAGCAGCCCGGATTATAGCCTTTACGAGCAGTACTTC,CASSPDYSLYEQYF
NA,TRBD1,TRBV7-9,TRBJ2-7,TGTGCCAGCAGCCAGGGACAGGAGACCTACGAGCAGTACTTC,CASSQGQETYEQYF
NA,TRBD1,TRBV20-1,TRBJ1-2,TGCAGTGCTCCCGTCGATGGGGGGACAGGGAGTTATGGCTACACCTTC,CSAPVDGGTGSYGYTF